Below, 10 T cell receptor beta chains from the same sample are listed, as sequenced in a study of human T cells and chemical hapten exposure. TCRdb re-called the RACE reads through MiXCR, storing one row per CDR3 protein. The repertoire holds about 380,000 distinct CDR3 sequences, with around 5.5% as singletons. As for time point: pre-sensitization, week 0. Treatment here: therapeutic diphenylcyclopropenone sensitization with weekly scalp DPC. The source was whole blood, collected in connection with sensitization to the hapten diphenylcyclopropenone (DPC). The receptor set was obtained from a woman in her fifties or sixties with alopecia areata. Some clones in this sample may be carry-over from other donors' samples.

The chain recombines TRBV12-3 or TRBV12-4 with TRBJ2-5; 9 nucleotides align to TRBD2. V shed 5 bases and J 5 bases; nucleotides not matched to a gene: 15. The CDR3 runs 17 residues. The CDR3 nucleotides are TGTGCCAGCAGTCCGACCCTGGGTAGCGGGAGACTTGAGACCCAGTACTTC. Its translation is CASSPTLGSGRLETQYF.

This clonotype was recorded at least ten times. The genes are TRBV29-1 and TRBJ1-3, with D unclear. The CDR3 runs to 11 residues. Germline V gives CDR1 SQVTM, CDR2 ANQGSEA. Trimming stripped 7 bases from V and 4 bases from J, with 8 bases between. The DNA for the CDR3 is TGCAGCGCCTATAGCGGAAACACCATATATTTT. It yields the protein CSAYSGNTIYF. Full variable domain (missing parts from reference TRBV29-1 and TRBJ1-3): SAVISQKPSRDICQRGTSLTIQCQVDSQVTMMFWYRQQPGQSLTLIATANQGSEATYESGFVIDKFPISRPNLTFSTLTVSNMSPEDSSIYLCSAYSGNTIYFGEGSWLTVV.

This clonotype was detected only a few times. CDR3 DNA: TGTGCCAGCAACTCCCCGTGGGGGATGAACACTGAAGCTTTCTTT. This sequence encodes CASNSPWGMNTEAFF. The V gene is TRBV5-6, the J gene TRBJ1-1; tentative D call: TRBD1 (5 bases). Germline lookup yields CDR1 SGHDT and CDR2 YYEEEE. Between the trimmed V and J ends, which lost 6 bases and 0 bases, there was a span of 15 bases. The CDR3 has 15 amino acids.

This clonotype was picked up a small number of times. J is TRBJ2-7 and V is TRBV4-3; no clear D gene. This CDR3 is built from 14 residues. V was trimmed by 0 bases and J by 9 bases, leaving 15 bases between them. Germline V gene sequence: CDR1 LGHNA, CDR2 YSLEER. CDR3 in amino acids: CASSQEVLSLRQYF. In DNA, the CDR3 is TGCGCCAGCAGCCAAGAGGTGCTTAGCTTGCGGCAGTACTTC.

This clonotype has more than one count but fewer than ten. The J gene is TRBJ1-2, the V gene TRBV20-1; D unresolved. This CDR3 has 14 amino acids. Per germline, CDR1 DFQATT and CDR2 SNEGSKA (reference sequence). V was clipped by 0 bases and J by 1 base, with 9 bases between them. The CDR3 DNA sequence: TGCAGTGCTAGAGATCCCGACTATAACTATGGCTACACCTTC. This encodes CSARDPDYNYGYTF.

This clonotype came up many times. V is TRBV4-1 and J is TRBJ1-5, with D possibly TRBD1 on 6 matching bases. V was shortened by 1 base and J by 6 bases, with 13 bases between the two germline ends. Germline V CDR1 and CDR2: MGHRA, YSYEKL. The CDR3 is 15 amino acids. The CDR3: CASSQGGGLTQPQHF. CDR3 DNA sequence: TGCGCCAGCAGCCAAGGAGGGGGGCTGACTCAGCCCCAGCATTTT.

This clonotype was counted at least ten times. This chain links TRBV9 with TRBJ2-1; 8 positions match TRBD2. The CDR3 has 15 amino acids. J gave up 13 bases and V 0 bases, and 12 bases lay outside the gene matches. Germline V gives CDR1 SGDLS, CDR2 YYNGEE. In DNA, the CDR3 is TGTGCCAGCAGCGTAGCGTCGGGAAGCGGGGGCGTTCAGTTCTTC. Amino acids: CASSVASGSGGVQFF.

In this sample, this clonotype turned up a few times. The chain links TRBV6-5 to TRBJ1-2; no clear D gene. The CDR3 contains 13 residues. The V end was cut by 0 bases, the J end by 4 bases, with 6 bases between. Germline V gene data show CDR1 as MNHEY and CDR2 as SVGAGI. As DNA, the CDR3 is TGTGCCAGCAGTTACTCTCAATTCTATGGCTACACCTTC. Amino acid sequence: CASSYSQFYGYTF.

In this sample, this clonotype turned up a few times. The chain carries TRBV15 and TRBJ2-7; tentative D call: TRBD1 (6 bases). The germline V gene encodes CDR1 LNHNV and CDR2 YYDKDF (reference sequence). V was cut by 6 bases and J by 3 bases, with 12 bases left in between. The CDR3 has 13 residues. DNA for the CDR3: TGTGCCACCAGACTAACAGGGAACTACGAGCAGTACTTC. Its translation: CATRLTGNYEQYF.

A few counts support this clonotype. The chain recombines TRBV5-6 with TRBJ1-2; maybe TRBD1 (5 bases). Germline-derived CDR1 and CDR2 are SGHDT and YYEEEE. The V end was cut by 3 bases, the J end by 2 bases, with 8 bases between. CDR3 size: 13 residues. The CDR3: CASSSTENYGYTF. DNA for the CDR3: TGTGCCAGCAGCTCGACAGAAAACTATGGCTACACCTTC.